Below are 19 T cell receptor beta chains sequenced from a single sample in a study of blood T cell repertoires in COVID-19. Sequencing was performed with immunoSEQ multiplex PCR; in TCRdb, only in-frame clones are kept and a portion is missing. Here the sample spans about 120,000 clones, 70% to 90% being singletons. The sequenced sample was peripheral blood. Source of these receptors: a man aged 35 to 55 with acute or convalescent COVID-19.

This chain connects TRBV5-4 to TRBJ2-1; maybe TRBD1 (5 bases). V was clipped by 1 base and J by 4 bases, with 12 bases between them. CDR3 size: 15 residues. Germline V gives CDR1 SGHNT, CDR2 YYREEE (reference sequence). The CDR3 nucleotides read TGTGCCAGCAGCTTGACGTCAGGGCGATACAATGAGCAGTTCTTC. Translated: CASSLTSGRYNEQFF.

J is TRBJ2-5 and V is TRBV11-2; 8 bases match TRBD1. The V and J ends lost 0 bases and 5 bases, in that order; junction bases with no gene match: 8. In germline, CDR1 is SGHAT, CDR2 FQNNGV. CDR3 length: 16 amino acids. CDR3 nucleotide sequence: TGTGCCAGCAGCTTAGAGGGGTCAGGGGGCCGGGAGACCCAGTACTTC. This sequence encodes CASSLEGSGGRETQYF.

This clone appeared once. The chain couples TRBV5-1 to TRBJ1-4; D is ambiguous. Germline V lookup: CDR1 SGHRS, CDR2 YFSETQ. CDR3 size: 13 residues. V was clipped by 5 bases and J by 2 bases, with 7 bases between them. The CDR3 sequence: CASRTITNEKLFF. DNA of the CDR3: TGCGCCAGCAGGACAATCACTAATGAAAAACTGTTTTTT.

V gene TRBV29-1 combines with J gene TRBJ2-5; TRBD2 aligns across 11 bases. With 1 base clipped from V and 4 bases from J, the junction kept 5 bases outside the gene matches. CDR1 is SQVTM and CDR2 is ANQGSEA in the germline V gene. The CDR3 length is 15 residues. This chain's CDR3 is CSVEASGGPRETQYF. The CDR3 DNA is TGCAGCGTTGAAGCTAGCGGGGGGCCCAGAGAGACCCAGTACTTC.

J is TRBJ2-1 and V is TRBV29-1; 9 bases fit TRBD1. The J segment lost 4 bases and the V segment lost 4 bases, leaving 2 bases of the junction unmatched. Per germline, CDR1 SQVTM and CDR2 ANQGSEA. This CDR3 has 13 residues. CDR3 protein: CSVGTGVYNEQFF. The CDR3 region has the DNA TGCAGCGTTGGGACAGGGGTTTACAATGAGCAGTTCTTC.

The J gene is TRBJ1-5, the V gene TRBV11-2; no clear D gene. From germline, CDR1 is SGHAT and CDR2 FQNNGV. Trimming removed 1 base at V and 3 bases at J, with 4 bases between. The CDR3 consists of 13 residues. DNA for the CDR3: TGTGCCAGCAGCTTAGTCTTCAATCAGCCCCAGCATTTT. It translates to CASSLVFNQPQHF.

The J gene is TRBJ1-4, the V gene TRBV10-3; D might be TRBD1 (6 bases). Germline CDR1 ENHRY, CDR2 SYGVKD. The CDR3 loop spans 15 amino acids. The V and J ends lost 4 bases and 8 bases respectively, with 17 bases between them. The CDR3 spells CAISGNRESGEKLFF. DNA for the CDR3: TGTGCCATCAGTGGAAACAGGGAATCTGGGGAAAAACTGTTTTTT.

V is TRBV14 and J is TRBJ1-1; D not resolved. The CDR3 is made up of 13 amino acids. Trimming took off 4 bases at V and 6 bases at J, with 12 bases between the two ends. CDR1 is SGHDN, CDR2 FVKESK, per germline. The CDR3 nucleotides are TGTGCCAGCAGCCCTCAAGATGGGCCTGAAGCTTTCTTT. As protein: CASSPQDGPEAFF.

Note on this clone: The sample has other DNA sequences that encode this CDR3 too. The chain recombines TRBV6-5 with TRBJ2-6, with D hard to call. The CDR3 runs 16 residues. The germline V gene has CDR1 MNHEY and CDR2 SVGAGI. The V end lost 0 bases, the J end lost 1 base, and 7 bases lay between the germline ends. The CDR3 sequence is CASSYSYRSGANVLTF. The CDR3 coding sequence is TGTGCCAGCAGTTACTCATACCGGTCTGGGGCCAACGTCCTGACTTTC.

This clone was seen just once. The chain carries TRBV6-2 or TRBV6-3 and TRBJ2-3, with D possibly TRBD2 on 6 matching bases. The V and J ends lost 2 bases and 1 base respectively, with 10 bases between them. This CDR3 region has 15 residues. Germline V gene sequence: CDR1 MNHEY, CDR2 SVGEGT. The CDR3 DNA sequence: TGTGCCAGCAGTTACGTGGGGGGACGCACAGATACGCAGTATTTT. It translates to CASSYVGGRTDTQYF.

The gene calls are TRBV7-9 and TRBJ1-2; D gene uncertain. The CDR3 has 12 residues. The V end lost 5 bases, the J end lost 5 bases, and 9 bases lay between the germline ends. Germline loops: CDR1 SEHNR, CDR2 FQNEAQ (reference sequence). The CDR3 spells CASSGSGYGYTF. For the CDR3, the DNA is TGTGCCAGCAGCGGCAGCGGGTATGGCTACACCTTC.

The V gene is TRBV21-1, the J gene TRBJ1-1; the table's D call TRBD1 went unverified against the DNA. TRBV21-1 is given as a pseudogene. The CDR3 runs to 15 residues. CDR3 residues: CASSKQTGENTEAFF. The CDR3, as DNA: TGTGCCAGCAGCAAACAGACAGGGGAGAACACTGAAGCTTTCTTT.

This clone has a handful of counts. The chain is built from TRBV6-1 and TRBJ1-6; D not certain. Germline V gene lookup returns CDR1 MNHNS and CDR2 SASEGT. This CDR3 spans 15 amino acids. V gave up 0 bases and J gave up 7 bases, with 10 bases separating them. The CDR3 DNA sequence: TGTGCCAGCAGTGAAGCAAACAGTGACAATTCACCCCTCCACTTT. Protein sequence: CASSEANSDNSPLHF.

This clone was detected once. The V gene is TRBV20-1, the J gene TRBJ1-1; the D is unclear. CDR1 is DFQATT and CDR2 is SNEGSKA in the germline V gene (reference sequence). V lost 8 bases, J lost 8 bases, and 9 bases lay in between. This CDR3 spans 9 amino acids. The DNA of the CDR3 is TGCAGTAAGCCCAGGGAAGCTTTCTTT. It yields the protein CSKPREAFF.

This chain joins TRBV19 and TRBJ1-2; D call uncertain. Germline assignment: CDR1 LNHDA and CDR2 SQIVND (reference sequence). The CDR3 has 15 amino acids. Trimming left V 6 bases short and J 4 bases short, with 18 bases between. CDR3 residues: CASRTSGFMAYGYTF. For the CDR3, the DNA is TGTGCCAGTAGGACTTCGGGATTCATGGCCTATGGCTACACCTTC.

The J gene is TRBJ1-4, the V gene TRBV9; D unresolved. This CDR3 is 15 amino acids long. V dropped 1 base and J dropped 7 bases, with 14 bases sitting between them. The germline V gene encodes CDR1 SGDLS and CDR2 YYNGEE. DNA for the CDR3: TGTGCCAGCAGCGTAACGGTGTCGACTGGTGAAAAACTGTTTTTT. Its translation is CASSVTVSTGEKLFF.

CDR3 sequence reads: CASSIGASGGVDTQYF. CDR3 sequence (DNA): TGTGCCAGTAGTATAGGGGCTAGCGGGGGGGTAGATACGCAGTATTTT. This chain connects TRBV19 to TRBJ2-3; the match to TRBD2 covers 12 bases. The V gene's germline CDR1 is LNHDA and CDR2 SQIVND (reference sequence). The CDR3 sequence is 16 residues long. V gave up 1 base and J gave up 5 bases; unmatched junction bases: 4.

V is TRBV11-2 and J is TRBJ2-5; 12 positions agree with TRBD2. CDR1 and CDR2 (germline): SGHAT, FQNNGV. This CDR3 spans 15 amino acids. Germline trimming cut 5 bases from V and 4 bases from J; bases unmatched to any gene: 5. Here the CDR3 DNA reads TGTGCCAGCAGCCCCAGACTAGCGGGAGCAGAGACCCAGTACTTC. It codes for CASSPRLAGAETQYF. Supplemented by reference TRBV11-2 and TRBJ2-5, the full variable domain reads EAGVAQSPRYKIIEKRQSVAFWCNPISGHATLYWYQQILGQGPKLLIQFQNNGVVDDSQLPKDRFSAERLKGVDSTLKIQPAKLEDSAVYLCASSPRLAGAETQYFGPGTRLLVL.

The count of this clone is one. The CDR3 DNA reads TGTGCCAGCAGCTTCGACAGGGTTTTGTCCTACAATGAGCAGTTCTTC. As protein: CASSFDRVLSYNEQFF. This chain links TRBV5-6 with TRBJ2-1; 7 nucleotides line up with TRBD1. Germline CDR1 reads SGHDT; CDR2 reads YYEEEE. The CDR3 sequence is 16 residues long. V gave up 2 bases and J gave up 1 base; unmatched junction bases: 6.